This T cell receptor (beta chain) is from a study of human T cells and chemical hapten exposure. Individual cDNA molecules had unique molecular identifiers attached to them by the library. A single record per CDR3 protein comes from TCRdb applying MiXCR to the RACE reads. The sample holds some 400,000 distinct CDR3 sequences, around 5% seen once. Time point indicated: patch test 1, 2 weeks after DPC sensitization. Treatment meaning: therapeutic diphenylcyclopropenone sensitization with weekly scalp DPC. This clonotype was detected a few times. The germline V gene has CDR1 DFQATT and CDR2 SNEGSKA (reference sequence). This CDR3 is 14 amino acids long. Germline trimming cut 1 base from V and 9 bases from J; bases unmatched to any gene: 11.

The sample here was whole blood, taken in connection with sensitization to the hapten diphenylcyclopropenone (DPC). The chain employs TRBV20-1 and TRBJ1-2; 7 bases are a match to TRBD1. This receptor was taken from a woman in her fifties or sixties with alopecia areata. Some clones in this sample may be carry-over from other donors' samples. The CDR3 region has the DNA TGCAGTGCTAGAGCCGCGGACAGGACCGGGAGCTACACCTTC. Translated, it gives CSARAADRTGSYTF.